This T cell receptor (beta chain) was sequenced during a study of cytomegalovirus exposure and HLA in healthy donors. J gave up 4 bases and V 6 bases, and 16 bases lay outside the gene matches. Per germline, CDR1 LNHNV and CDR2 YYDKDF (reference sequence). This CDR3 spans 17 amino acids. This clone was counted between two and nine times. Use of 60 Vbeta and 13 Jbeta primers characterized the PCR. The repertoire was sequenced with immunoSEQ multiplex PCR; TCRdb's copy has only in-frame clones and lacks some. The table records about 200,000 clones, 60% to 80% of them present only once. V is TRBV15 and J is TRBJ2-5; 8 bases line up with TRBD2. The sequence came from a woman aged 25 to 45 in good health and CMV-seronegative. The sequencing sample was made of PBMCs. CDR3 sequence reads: CATRTRGGGKRAETQYF. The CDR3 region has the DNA TGTGCCACCAGGACCCGGGGCGGGGGGAAGAGGGCAGAGACCCAGTACTTC. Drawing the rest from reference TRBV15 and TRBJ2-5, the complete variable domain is DAMVIQNPRYQVTQFGKPVTLSCSQTLNHNVMYWYQQKSSQAPKLLFHYYDKDFNNEADTPDNFQSRRPNTSFCFLDIRSPGLGDTAMYLCATRTRGGGKRAETQYFGPGTRLLVL.